This T cell receptor beta chain was observed in a study of cytomegalovirus exposure and HLA in healthy donors. Whole-study results and caveats: Specific recognition of CMV antigens was confirmed in vitro for a few chains (all CMV-associated). The analysis excluded some indistinguishable V segments, including TRBV6-2 and TRBV6-3.

PCR used 60 Vbeta primers and 13 Jbeta primers. Repertoires were generated with immunoSEQ multiplex PCR, while TCRdb's copy carries only in-frame clones and drops some. The sample lists about 150,000 clones, roughly 74% occurring once. Germline-derived CDR1 and CDR2 are MNHEY and SVGAGI. The CDR3 is made up of 15 amino acids. Deletions cut 0 bases from V and 6 bases from J, with 14 bases between. As for this clone: The antigen is not known.

Sample: PBMCs. The source is a man aged 18 to 29 in good health and CMV-seronegative. The chain is built from TRBV6-5 and TRBJ1-2, with a possible D match to TRBD1 (5 bases). CDR3 bases: TGTGCCAGCAGTTACTCGGGCCTTTGGGGGGATGGCTACACCTTC. This gives the protein CASSYSGLWGDGYTF.